What follows are 6 T cell receptor beta chains derived from one specimen sequenced in a study of immune evolution from preneoplasia to lung adenocarcinoma. Sequenced by immunoSEQ multiplex PCR; TCRdb stores in-frame clones only, minus some. This table holds 6,500 to 9,500 clones, approximately 85% found once. Sequenced sample: FFPE minimally invasive lung adenocarcinoma tissue. The receptors were gathered from an older person with lung adenocarcinoma.

The chain uses TRBV7-2 and TRBJ2-1; D unresolved. Germline CDR1 is SGHTA and CDR2 is FQGNSA. V was shortened by 5 bases and J by 3 bases, with 8 bases between the two germline ends. The CDR3 extends over 13 amino acids. The chain's CDR3 is CASSLGNYNEQFF. The CDR3 DNA is TGTGCCAGCAGCCTGGGGAACTACAATGAGCAGTTCTTC.

The rearrangement uses TRBV19 and TRBJ1-5; 11 nucleotides agree with TRBD1. V shed 11 bases and J 4 bases; nucleotides not matched to a gene: 7. This CDR3 region has 14 residues. Germline CDR1 LNHDA, CDR2 SQIVND (reference sequence). CDR3 DNA: TGTGCCGCTTCGGGACAGGGGGTAAATCAGCCCCAGCATTTT. This encodes CAASGQGVNQPQHF.

This clone was recorded only once. J is TRBJ2-1 and V is TRBV11-1; 8 positions match TRBD1. The V segment lost 6 bases and the J segment 8 bases; nucleotides outside the gene matches: 15. The V gene's germline CDR1 is SGHAT and CDR2 FQDESV (reference sequence). This CDR3 spans 16 amino acids. The CDR3 DNA reads TGTGCCAGCAGAAAGGACAGGGTAAGGAGCAGGGATGAGCAGTTCTTC. Translated: CASRKDRVRSRDEQFF.

This chain uses TRBV6-6 with TRBJ1-5; D may be TRBD1 (5 bases). Germline-derived CDR1 and CDR2 are MNHNY and SVGAGI (reference sequence). With 5 bases removed from V and 3 bases from J, the gap between germline ends came to 11 bases. The CDR3 is 14 amino acids. In DNA, the CDR3 is TGTGCCAGCAGTCACCGGGACCCCAATCAGCCCCAGCATTTT. This sequence encodes CASSHRDPNQPQHF.

The chain recombines TRBV6-1 with TRBJ2-3, with 8 nucleotides matching TRBD2. V was pared by 4 bases and J by 1 base, with 4 bases of the junction left unmatched. CDR1 and CDR2 (germline): MNHNS, SASEGT. The CDR3 totals 15 residues. CDR3 protein: CASSGTSQGTDTQYF. The CDR3 DNA reads TGTGCCAGCAGTGGGACTAGCCAAGGCACAGATACGCAGTATTTT.

The chain couples TRBV4-2 to TRBJ2-7; the D gene is possibly TRBD2 (7 bases). Looked up from germline, CDR1 is LGHNA and CDR2 is YNFKEQ. The length of the CDR3 is 18 residues. V lost 0 bases and J 4 bases, leaving 22 bases between the germline ends. CDR3 protein: CASSQDVARRGRTYEQYF. CDR3 in DNA: TGTGCCAGCAGCCAAGATGTGGCGCGGCGGGGGCGCACTTACGAGCAGTACTTC.